The T cell receptor (beta chain) described here comes from a study of cytomegalovirus exposure and HLA in healthy donors. Study at large: The Caucasian-associated ancestry cluster held around 76% of 398 genotyped donors.

The germline V gene encodes CDR1 GTSNPN and CDR2 SVGIG (reference sequence). This CDR3 comprises 14 residues. Trimming shortened V by 8 bases and J by 5 bases, and 20 bases separated the two germline ends. General study results and limits: According to the study, 180 or so TCR beta chains were cytomegalovirus-associated. Per a prior analysis, the majority of TCR beta V segments were productive roughly 87% or roughly 30% of the time.

Note on this clone: The antigen remains unidentified.

The PCR had 60 Vbeta and 13 Jbeta primers. Assay: immunoSEQ multiplex PCR; the TCRdb copy retains only in-frame clones and omits some. Its table lists 60,000 to 80,000 clones. The source material was PBMCs. The chain joins TRBV30 to TRBJ2-3; D perhaps matches TRBD1 (7 bases). The sequence derives from a man aged 40-50 years in good health and CMV-seronegative. CDR3 loop: CASGQGVLRDTQYF. The CDR3 nucleotides are TGTGCCAGCGGGCAGGGGGTTCTCCGAGATACGCAGTATTTT.